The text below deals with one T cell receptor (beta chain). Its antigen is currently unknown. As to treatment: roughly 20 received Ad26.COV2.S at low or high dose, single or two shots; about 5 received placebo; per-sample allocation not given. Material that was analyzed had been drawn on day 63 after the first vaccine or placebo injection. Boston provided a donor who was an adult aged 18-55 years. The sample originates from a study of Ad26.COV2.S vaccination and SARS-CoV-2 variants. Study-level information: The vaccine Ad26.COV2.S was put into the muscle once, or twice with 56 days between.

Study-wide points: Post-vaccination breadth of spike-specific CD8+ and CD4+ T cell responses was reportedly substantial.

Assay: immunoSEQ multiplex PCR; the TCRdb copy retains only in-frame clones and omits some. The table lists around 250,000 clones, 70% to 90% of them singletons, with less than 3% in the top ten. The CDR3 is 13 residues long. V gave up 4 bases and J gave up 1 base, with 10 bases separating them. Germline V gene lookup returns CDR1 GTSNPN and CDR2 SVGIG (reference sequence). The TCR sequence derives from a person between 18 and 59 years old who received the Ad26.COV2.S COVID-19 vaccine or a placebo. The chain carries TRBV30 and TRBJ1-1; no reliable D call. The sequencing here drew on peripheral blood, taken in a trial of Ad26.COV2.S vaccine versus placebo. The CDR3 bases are TGTGCCTGGAATAAACAGAAGAACACTGAAGCTTTCTTT. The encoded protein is CAWNKQKNTEAFF.